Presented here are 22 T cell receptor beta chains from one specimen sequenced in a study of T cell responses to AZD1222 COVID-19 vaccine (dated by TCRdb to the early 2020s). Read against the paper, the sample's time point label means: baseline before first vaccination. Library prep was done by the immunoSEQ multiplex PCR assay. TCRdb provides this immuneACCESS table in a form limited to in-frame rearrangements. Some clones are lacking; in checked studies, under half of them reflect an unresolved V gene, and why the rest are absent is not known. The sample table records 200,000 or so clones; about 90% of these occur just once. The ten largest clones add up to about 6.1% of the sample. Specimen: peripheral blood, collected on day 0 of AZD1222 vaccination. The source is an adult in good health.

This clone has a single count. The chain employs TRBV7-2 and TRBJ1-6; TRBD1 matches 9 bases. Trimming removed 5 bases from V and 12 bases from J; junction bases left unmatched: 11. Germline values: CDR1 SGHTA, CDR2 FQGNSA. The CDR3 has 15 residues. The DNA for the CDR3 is TGTGCCAGCAGCCACGGACAGGGGAGGATAGTACCCCTCCACTTT. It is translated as CASSHGQGRIVPLHF.

The chain's CDR3 is CASSTRDRGNEQFF. Here the CDR3 DNA reads TGTGCCAGCAGTACGCGGGACAGGGGTAATGAGCAGTTCTTC. This chain links TRBV28 with TRBJ2-1, with TRBD1 matching 10 bases. CDR1 is MDHEN, CDR2 SYDVKM, per germline. The CDR3 consists of 14 residues. With V trimmed by 5 bases and J by 7 bases, 5 bases remained unmatched.

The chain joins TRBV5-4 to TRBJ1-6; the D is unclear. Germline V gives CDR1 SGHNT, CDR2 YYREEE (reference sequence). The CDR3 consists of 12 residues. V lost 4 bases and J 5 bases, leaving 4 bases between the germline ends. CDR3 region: CASSRDNSPLHF. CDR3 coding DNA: TGTGCCAGCAGCAGGGATAATTCACCCCTCCACTTT.

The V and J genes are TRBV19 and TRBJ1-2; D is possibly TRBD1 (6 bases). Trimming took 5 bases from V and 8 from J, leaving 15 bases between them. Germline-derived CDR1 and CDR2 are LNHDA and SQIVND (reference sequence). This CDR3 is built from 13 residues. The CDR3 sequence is CASSSDSSKGYTF. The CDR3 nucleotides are TGTGCCAGTAGTTCGGACAGTTCTAAAGGCTACACCTTC.

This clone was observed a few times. CDR3 coding DNA: TGCGCCAGCAGCTTGGGGAGCAGGGGACCTAATTCACCCCTCCACTTT. The encoded protein is CASSLGSRGPNSPLHF. The J gene is TRBJ1-6, the V gene TRBV5-1; possibly TRBD1 for D (6 bases). V was pared by 0 bases and J by 6 bases, with 13 bases between. The CDR3 sequence is 16 residues long. CDR1 is SGHRS, CDR2 YFSETQ, per germline.

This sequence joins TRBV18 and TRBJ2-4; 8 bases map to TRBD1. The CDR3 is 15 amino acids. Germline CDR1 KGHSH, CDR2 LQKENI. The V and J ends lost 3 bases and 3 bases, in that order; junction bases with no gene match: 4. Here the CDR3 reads CASSPPGQVKNIQYF. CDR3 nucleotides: TGTGCCAGCTCACCCCCGGGACAGGTCAAAAACATTCAGTACTTC.

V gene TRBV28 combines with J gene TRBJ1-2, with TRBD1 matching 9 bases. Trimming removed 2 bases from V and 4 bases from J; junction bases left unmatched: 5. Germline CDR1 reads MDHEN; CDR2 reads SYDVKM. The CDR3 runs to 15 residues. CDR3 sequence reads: CASSLRTGVLYGYTF. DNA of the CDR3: TGTGCCAGCAGTTTAAGGACAGGGGTGCTCTATGGCTACACCTTC.

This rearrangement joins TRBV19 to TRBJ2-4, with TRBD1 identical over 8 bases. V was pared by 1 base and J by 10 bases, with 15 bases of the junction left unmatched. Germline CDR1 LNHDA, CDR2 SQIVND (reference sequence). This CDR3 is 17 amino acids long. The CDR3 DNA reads TGTGCCAGTAGTATAGTTTGGACAGGGCAAGTTAAAAGAATTCAGTACTTC. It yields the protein CASSIVWTGQVKRIQYF.

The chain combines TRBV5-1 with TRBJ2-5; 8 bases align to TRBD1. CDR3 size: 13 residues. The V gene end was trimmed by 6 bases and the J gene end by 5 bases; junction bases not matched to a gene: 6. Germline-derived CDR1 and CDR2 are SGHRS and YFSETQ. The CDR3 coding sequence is TGCGCCAGCAATAATCAGGGGGCTGAGACCCAGTACTTC. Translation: CASNNQGAETQYF.

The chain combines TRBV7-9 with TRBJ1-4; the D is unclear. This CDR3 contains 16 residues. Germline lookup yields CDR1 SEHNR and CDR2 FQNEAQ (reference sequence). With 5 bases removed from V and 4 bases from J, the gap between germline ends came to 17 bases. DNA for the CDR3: TGTGCCAGCAGCCCCCGTGGGCAGCGGATTAATGAAAAACTGTTTTTT. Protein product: CASSPRGQRINEKLFF. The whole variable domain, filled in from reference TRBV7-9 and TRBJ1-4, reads DTGVSQNPRHKITKRGQNVTFRCDPISEHNRLYWYRQTLGQGPEFLTYFQNEAQLEKSRLLSDRFSAERPKGSFSTLEIQRTEQGDSAMYLCASSPRGQRINEKLFFGSGTQLSVL.

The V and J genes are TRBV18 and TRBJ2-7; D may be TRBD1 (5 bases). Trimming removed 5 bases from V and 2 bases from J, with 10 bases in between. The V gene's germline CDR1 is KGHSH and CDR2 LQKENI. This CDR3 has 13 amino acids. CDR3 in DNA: TGTGCCAGCTCAAGCGACAGAGCCTACGAGCAGTACTTC. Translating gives CASSSDRAYEQYF.

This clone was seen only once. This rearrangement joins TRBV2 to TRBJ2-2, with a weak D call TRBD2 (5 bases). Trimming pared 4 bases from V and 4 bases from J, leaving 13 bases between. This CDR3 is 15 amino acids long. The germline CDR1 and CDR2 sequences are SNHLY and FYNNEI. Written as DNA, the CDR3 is TGTGCCAGCAGTGGGGAGAGAGGTGGCACCGGGGAGCTGTTTTTT. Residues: CASSGERGGTGELFF.

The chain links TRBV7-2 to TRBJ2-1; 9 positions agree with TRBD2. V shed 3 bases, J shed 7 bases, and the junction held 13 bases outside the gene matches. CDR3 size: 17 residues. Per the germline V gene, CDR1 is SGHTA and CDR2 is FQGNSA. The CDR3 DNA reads TGTGCCAGCAGCTTGGATAGCGGGAGACGAGGATTGAATGAGCAGTTCTTC. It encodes CASSLDSGRRGLNEQFF.

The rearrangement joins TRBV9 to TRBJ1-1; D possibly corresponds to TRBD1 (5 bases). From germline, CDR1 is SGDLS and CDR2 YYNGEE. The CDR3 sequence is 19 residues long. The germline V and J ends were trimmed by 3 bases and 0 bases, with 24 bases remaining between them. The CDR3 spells CASSDDPRTGRNMNTEAFF. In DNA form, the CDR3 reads TGTGCCAGCAGCGACGATCCCCGAACGGGACGGAACATGAACACTGAAGCTTTCTTT.

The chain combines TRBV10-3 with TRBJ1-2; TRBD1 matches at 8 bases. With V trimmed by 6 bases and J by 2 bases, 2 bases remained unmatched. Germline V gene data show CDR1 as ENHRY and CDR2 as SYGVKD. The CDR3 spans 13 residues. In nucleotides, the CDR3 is TGTGCCATCAGCGGGACAGGCAACTATGGCTACACCTTC. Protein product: CAISGTGNYGYTF.

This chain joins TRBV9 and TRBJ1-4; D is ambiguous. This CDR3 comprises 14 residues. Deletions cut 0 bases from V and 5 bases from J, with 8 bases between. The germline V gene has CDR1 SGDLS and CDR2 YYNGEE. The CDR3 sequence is CASSVASANEKLFF. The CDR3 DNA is TGTGCCAGCAGCGTAGCTTCCGCGAATGAAAAACTGTTTTTT. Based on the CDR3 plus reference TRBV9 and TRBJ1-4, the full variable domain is DSGVTQTPKHLITATGQRVTLRCSPRSGDLSVYWYQQSLDQGLQFLIQYYNGEERAKGNILERFSAQQFPDLHSELNLSSLELGDSALYFCASSVASANEKLFFGSGTQLSVL.

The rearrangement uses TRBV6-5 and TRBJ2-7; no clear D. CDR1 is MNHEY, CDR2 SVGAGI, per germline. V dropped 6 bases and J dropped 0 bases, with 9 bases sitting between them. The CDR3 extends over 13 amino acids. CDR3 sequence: CASSWASSYEQYF. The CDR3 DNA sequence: TGTGCCAGCAGCTGGGCAAGCTCCTACGAGCAGTACTTC.

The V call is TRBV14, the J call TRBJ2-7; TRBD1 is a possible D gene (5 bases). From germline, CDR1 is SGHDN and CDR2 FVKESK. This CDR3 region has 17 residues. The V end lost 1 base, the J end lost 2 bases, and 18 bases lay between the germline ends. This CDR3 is CASSQVPGRPGTYEQYF. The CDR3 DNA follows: TGTGCCAGCAGCCAAGTCCCCGGACGGCCAGGGACCTACGAGCAGTACTTC.

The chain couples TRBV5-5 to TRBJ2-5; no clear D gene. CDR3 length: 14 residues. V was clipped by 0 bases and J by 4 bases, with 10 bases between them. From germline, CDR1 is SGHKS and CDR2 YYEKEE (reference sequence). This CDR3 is CASSLVTGRETQYF. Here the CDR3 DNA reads TGTGCCAGCAGCTTGGTGACGGGTCGAGAGACCCAGTACTTC.

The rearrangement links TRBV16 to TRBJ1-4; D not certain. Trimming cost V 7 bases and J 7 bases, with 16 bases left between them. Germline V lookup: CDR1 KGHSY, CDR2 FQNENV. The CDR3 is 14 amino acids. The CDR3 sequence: CASKNTEVVEKLFF. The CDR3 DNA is TGTGCCAGCAAGAACACTGAGGTTGTTGAAAAACTGTTTTTT.

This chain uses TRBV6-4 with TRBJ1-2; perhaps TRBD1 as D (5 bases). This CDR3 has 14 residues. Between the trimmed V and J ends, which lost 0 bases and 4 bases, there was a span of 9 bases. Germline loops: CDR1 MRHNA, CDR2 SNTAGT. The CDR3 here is CASSDSPGRYGYTF. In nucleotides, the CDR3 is TGTGCCAGCAGTGACTCCCCAGGGCGCTATGGCTACACCTTC.

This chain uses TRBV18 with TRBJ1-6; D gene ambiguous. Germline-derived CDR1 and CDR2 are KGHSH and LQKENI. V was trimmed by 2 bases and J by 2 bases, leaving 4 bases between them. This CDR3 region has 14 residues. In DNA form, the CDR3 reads TGTGCCAGCTCACCATCCCCCTATAATTCACCCCTCCACTTT. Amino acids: CASSPSPYNSPLHF.